Sequencing of this T cell receptor (beta chain) was carried out in a study of CD8 T cell repertoires and HIV-1 epitope variants. Study background: Twenty-five autologous and known Gag and Nef epitope variant peptides each stimulated T cells separately.

Germline V gene data show CDR1 as SNHLY and CDR2 as FYNNEI. The ends were cut back, 4 bases at V and 0 bases at J, with 17 bases in the middle. This CDR3 has 17 amino acids. Generated by immunoSEQ multiplex PCR, the TCRdb table keeps only in-frame clones and is missing some. Of 80,000 to 95,000 clones in the sample, roughly four fifths were seen once. A remark on this clone: Antigen unknown.

Study-level findings and limits: Five or six clonotypes recognized Nef KF9, one HW9, none TAALDMSHF. Some ten antigen-specific TCR beta clonotypes were found; five or six seemed cross-reactive to variants.

What was sequenced was uncultured baseline CD8+ T cells from peripheral blood mononuclear cells (PBMCs). This rearrangement joins TRBV2 to TRBJ2-3; D not certain. This TCR derives from a male donor with HIV. The CDR3 sequence: CASSGSLDPPSTDTQYF. The CDR3 region has the DNA TGTGCCAGCAGTGGAAGTTTGGACCCCCCTAGCACAGATACGCAGTATTTT.